This is a list of T cell receptor beta chains from one sample in a study of T cell repertoires in cytomegalovirus infection. TCRdb fed the reads into MiXCR, producing one record per CDR3 protein. This repertoire shows roughly 500,000 distinct CDR3 sequences, more than 30% found once; its top ten account for 15% to 20%. No antigen is known for these receptors. The input for sequencing was cultured PBMCs, taken from culture after CMV antigen stimulation. Every receptor here comes from a human donor in good health (CMV status not recorded). Some clones in this sample may be carry-over from other donors' samples. CDR3s include the opening cysteine and the closing phenylalanine or tryptophan. Fields, in order: D gene, J gene, clone size, V gene, CDR3 protein, CDR3 DNA. A D gene is named only where the DNA matches it firmly. Part of the rows lack a size; the others show once, few, many or a class for expanded clones.

>-|TRBJ1-6|few|TRBV11-2
CASSYNRQSPLHF
TGTGCCAGCAGCTATAACAGACAATCACCCCTCCACTTT
>-|TRBJ2-5|few|TRBV15
CATSGFQETQYF
TGTGCCACCTCAGGTTTCCAAGAGACCCAGTACTTC
>-|TRBJ2-5|few|TRBV10-3
CAISEWRQFQETQYF
TGTGCCATCAGTGAGTGGAGACAGTTCCAAGAGACCCAGTACTTC
>TRBD1|TRBJ1-1|many|TRBV7-9
CASSLVGQGATEAFF
TGTGCCAGCAGCTTAGTGGGACAGGGGGCAACTGAAGCTTTCTTT
>-|TRBJ2-3|few|TRBV7-2
CASSLDPASHRDTQYF
TGTGCCAGCAGCTTAGACCCCGCGAGCCACAGGGATACGCAGTATTTT
>-|TRBJ2-5|many|TRBV11-2
CASSLGVETQYF
TGTGCCAGCAGCTTAGGGGTCGAGACCCAGTACTTC
>-|TRBJ1-1|few|TRBV11-2
CASSLELPSEAFF
TGTGCCAGCAGCTTAGAGTTGCCCTCGGAAGCTTTCTTT
>TRBD1|TRBJ1-1|-|TRBV6-2/TRBV6-3
CASRTGANTEAFF
TGTGCCAGCAGAACAGGGGCGAACACTGAAGCTTTCTTT
>TRBD2|TRBJ2-4|-|TRBV28
CASISLAGGTLAKNIQYF
TGTGCCAGCATATCCCTAGCGGGAGGGACCCTAGCCAAAAACATTCAGTACTTC
>-|TRBJ1-1|-|TRBV5-4
CASTLSGNTEALF
TGTGCCAGCACCCTCTCAGGGAACACTGAAGCTTTGTTT
>TRBD1|TRBJ1-2|-|TRBV19
CASLQTGSYGYTF
TGTGCCAGTCTCCAGACAGGGAGCTATGGCTACACCTTC
>-|TRBJ2-7|-|TRBV7-2
CASSFAGNYEQYF
TGTGCCAGCAGCTTTGCGGGAAACTACGAGCAGTACTTC
>TRBD1|TRBJ1-5|many|TRBV7-2
CASSGRDSLSQPQHF
TGTGCCAGCAGCGGCCGGGACAGCCTATCTCAGCCCCAGCATTTT
>TRBD1|TRBJ1-5|-|TRBV20-1
CSAPGQERGQPQHF
TGCAGTGCACCTGGACAGGAAAGGGGGCAGCCCCAGCATTTT
>-|TRBJ1-2|-|TRBV12-5
CASGSGLYNYGYTF
TGTGCTAGTGGTTCGGGACTTTATAACTATGGCTACACCTTC
>-|TRBJ2-5|-|TRBV24-1
CATSDIRGPKKETQYF
TGTGCCACCAGTGATATCCGCGGACCAAAAAAAGAGACCCAGTACTTC